A selection of T cell receptor beta chains follows, all from one sample in a study of OX40 agonist ivuxolimab in advanced cancers. Produced via immunoSEQ multiplex PCR; TCRdb's table is partial and in-frame only. The sample records 15,000 to 20,000 clones, about nine tenths being singletons. Sequencing was performed on CD4+ or CD8+ T cells sorted from blood, taken in a trial of the OX40 agonist ivuxolimab. The receptors were sampled from an adult with an advanced solid tumor such as melanoma, head and neck, liver or kidney cancer. The CDR3 runs from the conserved cysteine through the conserved F or W. Fields, in order: V gene, J gene, D gene, clone size, CDR3 protein. The D gene is left open where the match is weak. Expanded clones are given a class, and other clones once, few, many or no size at all.

V: TRBV11-2
J: TRBJ2-7
D: TRBD2
size: .
CDR3: CASSFGTSGSYEQYF

V: TRBV11-3
J: TRBJ1-1
D: .
size: few
CDR3: CASSLDSRMNTEAFF

V: TRBV6-5
J: TRBJ1-5
D: .
size: .
CDR3: CASSKIGGQPQHF

V: TRBV30
J: TRBJ2-7
D: TRBD2
size: .
CDR3: CAWTEGGHYEQYF

V: TRBV11-1
J: TRBJ2-2
D: .
size: .
CDR3: CASSLGFPGELFF

V: TRBV27
J: TRBJ1-2
D: TRBD1
size: .
CDR3: CASSLGQLYGYTF

V: TRBV2
J: TRBJ2-2
D: .
size: .
CDR3: CASSERRVNTGELFF

V: TRBV28
J: TRBJ2-2
D: .
size: once
CDR3: CASSLSLWSPTGELFF

V: TRBV28
J: TRBJ2-1
D: TRBD2
size: .
CDR3: CASSLLGRANEQFF

V: TRBV9
J: TRBJ2-7
D: .
size: .
CDR3: CASSPGGPPSYEQYF

V: TRBV7-6
J: TRBJ2-7
D: TRBD2
size: once
CDR3: CASSLATAGGNYEQYF

V: TRBV30
J: TRBJ2-7
D: .
size: .
CDR3: CAWSYVTTGEQYF

V: TRBV4-2
J: TRBJ1-5
D: .
size: .
CDR3: CASSPEEVSRGPQHF

V: TRBV28
J: TRBJ2-5
D: TRBD2
size: .
CDR3: CASSIGLEKTQYF

V: TRBV4-2
J: TRBJ2-7
D: .
size: once
CDR3: CASSPTIQGLAYEQYF

V: TRBV5-5
J: TRBJ2-7
D: .
size: .
CDR3: CASSFRDFTYEQYF

V: TRBV5-1
J: TRBJ2-7
D: .
size: .
CDR3: CASSPSYEQYF

V: TRBV4-3
J: TRBJ2-7
D: TRBD1
size: .
CDR3: CASSQLGQGVLYF

V: TRBV27
J: TRBJ1-5
D: .
size: few
CDR3: CASSLVHPGSINQPQHF

V: TRBV7-9
J: TRBJ1-5
D: TRBD1
size: few
CDR3: CASSLNRGEPQHF

V: TRBV7-6
J: .
D: TRBD1
size: .
CDR3: CASSLSGQGTYEQYF

V: TRBV28
J: TRBJ1-5
D: TRBD1
size: .
CDR3: CASSLGQGGWVSNQPQHF

V: TRBV27
J: TRBJ2-3
D: .
size: .
CDR3: CASSSGRYSTDTQYF

V: TRBV29-1
J: TRBJ2-3
D: TRBD1
size: .
CDR3: CSGTGEDADTQYF

V: TRBV4-2
J: TRBJ2-5
D: TRBD2
size: .
CDR3: CASSQGREDQETQYF

V: TRBV6-5
J: TRBJ2-7
D: TRBD1
size: .
CDR3: CASSFLGGQGIDEQYF

V: TRBV7-9
J: TRBJ2-7
D: .
size: .
CDR3: CASSPTGYEQYF

V: TRBV7-9
J: TRBJ2-6
D: .
size: .
CDR3: CASSPDTSGANVLTF

V: TRBV5-6
J: TRBJ1-1
D: TRBD1
size: .
CDR3: CASSLGQGVWTEAFF

V: TRBV13
J: TRBJ2-3
D: TRBD2
size: once
CDR3: CASSQGLAGVKDTQYF

V: TRBV19
J: TRBJ2-3
D: TRBD2
size: .
CDR3: CASSMTAGESTDTQYF

V: TRBV7-6
J: TRBJ1-1
D: TRBD1
size: .
CDR3: CASSLGDRGTEAFF

V: TRBV7-3
J: TRBJ2-5
D: .
size: .
CDR3: CASALGAQETQYF

V: TRBV5-1
J: TRBJ2-7
D: TRBD1
size: .
CDR3: CASSPGQGHSYEQYF

V: TRBV29-1
J: TRBJ1-1
D: TRBD1
size: .
CDR3: CSVGTGENTEAFF

V: TRBV9
J: TRBJ2-3
D: .
size: .
CDR3: CASSPFEGDTDTQYF

V: TRBV28
J: TRBJ2-7
D: TRBD1
size: .
CDR3: CASSEQGALSYEQYF

V: TRBV29-1
J: TRBJ2-5
D: TRBD2
size: .
CDR3: CSVEDGGVGTQYF